This T cell receptor (beta chain) was captured by sequencing in a study of beta chain features in type 1 diabetes. Turning to the study itself: No patient-donor differences in age, gender, total cells or subset yield.

This clone showed up just a few times. V dropped 4 bases and J dropped 1 base, with 7 bases sitting between them. Germline lookup yields CDR1 SNHLY and CDR2 FYNNEI. This CDR3 has 13 residues. Of the isolated RNA, all was reverse transcribed, and so the sequenced material was expressed TCRB transcripts. Deep immunoSEQ sequencing covered naive, central memory and regulatory T cell samples. TCRdb's copy holds only in-frame clones and misses some; the assay was immunoSEQ multiplex PCR. The table has around 140,000 clones, 9% to 10% seen once. Stem cell-like memory, regulatory, central memory and naive CD4+ cells were sorted via CD45RO/CCR7/CD25/CD127/CD95/CD27.

This receptor was taken from a woman in her thirties or forties in good health. Sequenced input: central memory CD4+ T cells from blood. The chain uses TRBV2 and TRBJ2-5; D gene uncertain. The CDR3 DNA reads TGTGCCAGCAGTGGCCAGATCCAAGAGACCCAGTACTTC. The encoded protein is CASSGQIQETQYF. Using reference TRBV2 and TRBJ2-5 for the parts outside the CDR3, the full variable domain is EPEVTQTPSHQVTQMGQEVILRCVPISNHLYFYWYRQILGQKVEFLVSFYNNEISEKSEIFDDQFSVERPDGSNFTLKIRSTKLEDSAMYFCASSGQIQETQYFGPGTRLLVL.